The source of this TCR beta chain is a study of radiotherapy plus CTLA-4 blockade in lung cancer. The CDR3 runs to 16 residues. The V end lost 6 bases, the J end lost 0 bases, and 17 bases lay between the germline ends. From germline, CDR1 is MNHEY and CDR2 SMNVEV (reference sequence). Measured with immunoSEQ multiplex PCR; TCRdb has only the in-frame clones, and not every one. The sample comprises roughly 50,000 clones, around 77% of which are singletons, and 8.5% to 14% rests with the top ten. The sequence derives from a human donor with non-small cell lung cancer who had stable disease on radiotherapy plus ipilimumab. This sample comprised peripheral blood, obtained from a patient treated with radiotherapy plus ipilimumab. The rearrangement uses TRBV27 and TRBJ1-1; D might be TRBD1 (5 bases). CDR3 loop: CASRRARDRMNTEAFF. In DNA, the CDR3 is TGTGCCAGCAGGAGGGCACGGGACCGCATGAACACTGAAGCTTTCTTT.